These 8 T cell receptor beta chains were all obtained from the same sample, sequenced in a study of T cells in Graves' hyperthyroidism and ophthalmopathy. There were TCR beta CDR3 regions amplified from RNA transcripts. HTBI primers were employed in a first-round RT-PCR of the TCR CDR3. In TCRdb, the multiplex PCR reads were re-called with MiXCR into one record per CDR3 protein. The sample lists about 600,000 distinct CDR3 sequences, 14% seen once, with over 6% in the top ten. The specimen was blood. These TCRs come from a woman aged 18-29 years with Graves' ophthalmopathy.

This clonotype occurred many times. This chain joins TRBV7-2 and TRBJ1-3, with D uncertain. CDR1 and CDR2 (germline): SGHTA, FQGNSA. The ends were cut back, 5 bases at V and 0 bases at J, with 11 bases in the middle. The CDR3 covers 15 residues. CDR3 nucleotide sequence: TGTGCCAGCAGCCTACGCAGAAGCTCTGGAAACACCATATATTTT. It specifies CASSLRRSSGNTIYF.

The table lists this clonotype with many counts. This sequence joins TRBV28 and TRBJ1-5, with 9 bases lining up with TRBD1. From germline, CDR1 is MDHEN and CDR2 SYDVKM. This CDR3 contains 15 residues. V dropped 8 bases and J dropped 4; count of bases not matched to a gene: 9. CDR3 DNA sequence: TGTGCCAGCCGGGACAGGGTCCGACGGAATCAGCCCCAGCATTTT. It yields the protein CASRDRVRRNQPQHF.

This clonotype was detected ten times or more. The chain is built from TRBV6-6 and TRBJ1-5; a weak D match, TRBD1 (5 bases). Trimming removed 0 bases at V and 5 bases at J, with 8 bases between. The CDR3 is 14 amino acids. From germline, CDR1 is MNHNY and CDR2 SVGAGI (reference sequence). The CDR3 region is CASSYSARDQPQHF. The CDR3 nucleotides are TGTGCCAGCAGTTACTCGGCCAGGGATCAGCCCCAGCATTTT.

This chain links TRBV9 with TRBJ1-4; 11 bases map to TRBD1. The trim removed 3 bases at V and 8 bases at J, leaving 9 bases unmatched. Looked up from germline, CDR1 is SGDLS and CDR2 is YYNGEE. The CDR3 covers 16 residues. The CDR3 nucleotides read TGTGCCAGCAGCGAGGACAGGGGGCGGTTAGGAGAAAAACTGTTTTTT. As protein: CASSEDRGRLGEKLFF. Full variable domain (missing parts from reference TRBV9 and TRBJ1-4): DSGVTQTPKHLITATGQRVTLRCSPRSGDLSVYWYQQSLDQGLQFLIQYYNGEERAKGNILERFSAQQFPDLHSELNLSSLELGDSALYFCASSEDRGRLGEKLFFGSGTQLSVL.

This clonotype was found many times. This chain's CDR3 is CASSQGQGGETQYF. The CDR3 DNA reads as TGCGCCAGCAGCCAAGGACAGGGTGGGGAGACCCAGTACTTC. The V call is TRBV4-3, the J call TRBJ2-5; 7 nucleotides agree with TRBD1. The CDR3 runs 14 residues. Germline trimming cut 1 base from V and 5 bases from J; bases unmatched to any gene: 4. Per the germline V gene, CDR1 is LGHNA and CDR2 is YSLEER.

J is TRBJ2-5 and V is TRBV6-5, with TRBD2 matching 9 bases. The CDR3 totals 15 residues. Germline V gives CDR1 MNHEY, CDR2 SVGAGI. The V gene end was trimmed by 1 base and the J gene end by 2 bases; junction bases not matched to a gene: 2. The CDR3 DNA reads TGTGCCAGCAGTTACTGGGCGGGAGGGCAAGAGACCCAGTACTTC. Translation: CASSYWAGGQETQYF.

This clonotype turned up a few times. The chain employs TRBV10-2 and TRBJ1-2; TRBD1 aligns across 7 bases. Trimming at V came to 2 bases and at J to 4 bases, leaving 4 bases not matched to a gene. Germline loops: CDR1 WSHSY, CDR2 SAAADI. The CDR3 covers 14 residues. The CDR3 sequence: CASSEGTAGYGYTF. The CDR3 nucleotides read TGCGCCAGCAGTGAGGGGACAGCGGGCTATGGCTACACCTTC.

This clonotype was seen many times. V and J are TRBV6-5 and TRBJ2-7; D gene uncertain. The V gene lost 0 bases and the J gene lost 2 bases, with 14 bases spanning the gap. Germline V gene lookup returns CDR1 MNHEY and CDR2 SVGAGI. There are 16 residues in the CDR3. This CDR3 reads CASSYSKASWAYEQYF. The CDR3 coding sequence is TGTGCCAGCAGTTACTCGAAGGCCAGTTGGGCCTACGAGCAGTACTTC.